Following are 17 T cell receptor beta chains from one sample sequenced in a study of shared clonotypes between healthy human individuals. The method was immunoSEQ multiplex PCR; TCRdb's version includes in-frame clones alone and lacks a portion of them. Of millions of clones in the sample, around 94% were seen once. Sequences were obtained from naive CD4+ T cells sorted from blood. The subset was: CD45RA+ positively selected. These receptors were obtained from a man between 18 and 29 years old in good health.

This clone appeared a few times. Other nucleotide sequences in the sample specify the same CDR3. The genes are TRBV5-1 and TRBJ2-7; D call uncertain. This CDR3 comprises 13 residues. The germline CDR1 and CDR2 sequences are SGHRS and YFSETQ. V lost 0 bases to trimming and J lost 1 base, with 5 bases between them. The CDR3 DNA reads as TGCGCCAGCAGCTTGGAGAATTCCTACGAGCAGTACTTC. Protein: CASSLENSYEQYF.

The chain is built from TRBV10-2 and TRBJ1-5; no firm D call. The CDR3 runs to 12 residues. V lost 7 bases, J lost 6 bases, and 10 bases lay in between. Germline V gene lookup returns CDR1 WSHSY and CDR2 SAAADI. CDR3 nucleotides: TGCGCCAGCACCCCGGGAATTCAGCCCCAGCATTTT. It translates to CASTPGIQPQHF.

V and J are TRBV5-1 and TRBJ1-2; D uncertain. The CDR3 has 13 amino acids. Germline V gene data show CDR1 as SGHRS and CDR2 as YFSETQ. Trimming pared 4 bases from V and 0 bases from J, leaving 7 bases between. The CDR3 DNA reads as TGCGCCAGCAGCCTGCGGACTAACTATGGCTACACCTTC. Its protein is CASSLRTNYGYTF.

The rearrangement joins TRBV7-9 to TRBJ2-7; the D call may be TRBD1 or TRBD2 (5 bases each). The CDR3 runs to 14 residues. V was pared by 0 bases and J by 7 bases, with 13 bases between. The germline CDR1 and CDR2 sequences are SEHNR and FQNEAQ (reference sequence). The chain's CDR3 is CASSLAKGTVEQYF. The DNA for the CDR3 is TGTGCCAGCAGCTTAGCAAAGGGGACGGTTGAGCAGTACTTC.

The chain recombines TRBV5-4 with TRBJ1-6, with TRBD1 as a possible D gene (6 bases). V shed 2 bases and J shed 15 bases, with 18 bases lying between them. Germline CDR1 and CDR2: SGHNT and YYREEE (reference sequence). There are 14 residues in the CDR3. The CDR3 loop is CASSFGQGKSDLHF. Here the CDR3 DNA reads TGTGCCAGCAGCTTCGGGCAGGGGAAGTCGGACCTCCACTTT.

The gene calls are TRBV5-6 and TRBJ1-5; 7 bases map to TRBD1. Trimming at V came to 4 bases and at J to 2 bases, leaving 6 bases not matched to a gene. The germline gives CDR1 SGHDT, CDR2 YYEEEE. CDR3 size: 15 residues. CDR3 coding DNA: TGTGCCAGCAGCGTACAGGGGACGGGCAATCAGCCCCAGCATTTT. Amino acids: CASSVQGTGNQPQHF.

Regarding this clone: Additional DNA sequences in this sample encode the identical CDR3. This chain links TRBV28 with TRBJ1-5; D possibly corresponds to TRBD1 (5 bases). This CDR3 has 13 amino acids. V was clipped by 4 bases and J by 4 bases, with 8 bases between them. CDR1 is MDHEN and CDR2 is SYDVKM in the germline V gene. The CDR3 here is CASSWAGNQPQHF. The CDR3 region has the DNA TGTGCCAGCAGTTGGGCAGGGAATCAGCCCCAGCATTTT.

V gene TRBV6-5 combines with J gene TRBJ1-6; the D is unclear. Germline values: CDR1 MNHEY, CDR2 SVGAGI. V lost 10 bases and J lost 8, with 15 bases in between. The CDR3 spans 13 residues. CDR3: CATRRNRDSPLHF. Written as DNA, the CDR3 is TGTGCCACCAGACGGAATCGGGATTCACCCCTCCACTTT.

The V call is TRBV5-1, the J call TRBJ1-1; D is ambiguous. The germline gives CDR1 SGHRS, CDR2 YFSETQ. V dropped 6 bases and J dropped 1 base, with 10 bases sitting between them. The CDR3 consists of 13 residues. The CDR3 nucleotides read TGCGCCAGCATCGGCACTACGAACACTGAAGCTTTCTTT. Encoded protein: CASIGTTNTEAFF.

The genes are TRBV10-3 and TRBJ2-5, with TRBD1 matching 9 bases. The CDR3 contains 17 residues. With 4 bases clipped from V and 4 bases from J, the junction kept 13 bases outside the gene matches. Germline CDR1 is ENHRY and CDR2 is SYGVKD. CDR3 in amino acids: CAISGRTGVRDLETQYF. In DNA, the CDR3 is TGTGCCATCAGTGGCCGGACAGGGGTTCGGGATTTAGAGACCCAGTACTTC.

The table lists this clone with a few counts. The rearrangement joins TRBV18 to TRBJ1-5; 7 nucleotides match TRBD1. The V gene end was trimmed by 5 bases and the J gene end by 9 bases; junction bases not matched to a gene: 13. Germline assignment: CDR1 KGHSH and CDR2 LQKENI. The CDR3 has 15 residues. The CDR3 sequence: CASSAGQADEMPQHF. In DNA form, the CDR3 reads TGTGCCAGCTCAGCCGGACAGGCCGACGAAATGCCCCAGCATTTT.

About this clone: Additional DNA sequences in this sample encode the identical CDR3. The chain couples TRBV9 to TRBJ2-5, with TRBD2 matching 14 bases. The CDR3 is 17 residues long. Germline V gene sequence: CDR1 SGDLS, CDR2 YYNGEE. V lost 3 bases, J lost 2 bases, and 6 bases stayed unmatched. The CDR3 DNA follows: TGTGCCAGCAGCGCTGGGACTAGCGGGGGTCTACAAGAGACCCAGTACTTC. Translated: CASSAGTSGGLQETQYF.

This clone was found a few times. V is TRBV6-5 and J is TRBJ1-1; unclear D gene. In germline, CDR1 is MNHEY, CDR2 SVGAGI. Deletions cut 0 bases from V and 4 bases from J, with 6 bases between. There are 13 residues in the CDR3. CDR3: CASSYSSITEAFF. CDR3 nucleotide sequence: TGTGCCAGCAGTTACTCGTCGATCACTGAAGCTTTCTTT.

The chain uses TRBV5-4 and TRBJ2-1; D may correspond to TRBD1 or TRBD2 (5 bases each). The CDR3 contains 16 residues. Trimming removed 0 bases at V and 4 bases at J, with 14 bases between. Looked up from germline, CDR1 is SGHNT and CDR2 is YYREEE (reference sequence). CDR3 region: CASSLEGTPGYNEQFF. CDR3 bases: TGTGCCAGCAGCTTGGAGGGGACCCCAGGGTACAATGAGCAGTTCTTC.

The chain employs TRBV12-5 and TRBJ2-1; 7 bases match TRBD1. Germline V gene data show CDR1 as LGHNT and CDR2 as FRNRAP. This CDR3 contains 15 residues. J gave up 3 bases and V 7 bases, and 9 bases lay outside the gene matches. The CDR3 sequence: CASAIRSGGYNEQFF. The CDR3 nucleotides read TGTGCTAGTGCCATCCGGTCAGGGGGCTACAATGAGCAGTTCTTC.

This chain connects TRBV28 to TRBJ2-7; TRBD1 matches at 10 bases. Germline values: CDR1 MDHEN, CDR2 SYDVKM. J lost 3 bases, V lost 6 bases, and 11 bases had no gene match. The CDR3 spans 16 residues. The CDR3 coding sequence is TGTGCCAGCAGGGGGGAGGTCCGGGACAGGGGCTACGAGCAGTACTTC. This gives the protein CASRGEVRDRGYEQYF. The whole variable domain, remainder taken from reference TRBV28 and TRBJ2-7, is DVKVTQSSRYLVKRTGEKVFLECVQDMDHENMFWYRQDPGLGLRLIYFSYDVKMKEKGDIPEGYSVSREKKERFSLILESASTNQTSMYLCASRGEVRDRGYEQYFGPGTRLTVT.

V and J are TRBV27 and TRBJ2-2; maybe TRBD2 (5 bases). Germline values: CDR1 MNHEY, CDR2 SMNVEV (reference sequence). Trimming removed 0 bases at V and 5 bases at J, with 7 bases between. This CDR3 has 14 amino acids. DNA of the CDR3: TGTGCCAGCAGTTTATCGACGGGGACCGGGGAGCTGTTTTTT. It is translated as CASSLSTGTGELFF.